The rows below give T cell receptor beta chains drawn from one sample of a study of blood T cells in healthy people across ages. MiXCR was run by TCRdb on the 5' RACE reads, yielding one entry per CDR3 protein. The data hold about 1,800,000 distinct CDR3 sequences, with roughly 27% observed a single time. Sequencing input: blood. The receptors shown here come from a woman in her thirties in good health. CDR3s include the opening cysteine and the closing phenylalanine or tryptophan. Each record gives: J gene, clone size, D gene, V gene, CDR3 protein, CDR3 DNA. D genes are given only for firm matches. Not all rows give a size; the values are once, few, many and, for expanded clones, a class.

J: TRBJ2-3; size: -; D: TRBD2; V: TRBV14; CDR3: CASSQRAGEPPDTQYF; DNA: TGTGCCAGCAGCCAGCGAGCGGGAGAACCACCGGATACGCAGTATTTT
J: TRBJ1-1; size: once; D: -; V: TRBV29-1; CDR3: CSGDKTNTEAFF; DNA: TGCAGCGGAGACAAGACGAACACTGAAGCTTTCTTT
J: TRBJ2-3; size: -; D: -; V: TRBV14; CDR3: CASSPPGTGADTQYF; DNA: TGTGCCAGCAGCCCCCCCGGGACTGGCGCAGATACGCAGTATTTT
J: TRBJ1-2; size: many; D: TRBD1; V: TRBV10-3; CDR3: CAISGTGQRNGYTF; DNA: TGTGCCATCAGTGGTACGGGACAGCGAAATGGCTACACCTTC
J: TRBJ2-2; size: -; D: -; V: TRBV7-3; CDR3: CASSPGGNGELFF; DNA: TGTGCCAGCAGCCCGGGGGGCAACGGGGAGCTGTTTTTT
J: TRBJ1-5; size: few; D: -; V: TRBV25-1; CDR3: CASSEGGAVNQPQHF; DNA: TGTGCCAGCAGTGAGGGGGGGGCTGTAAATCAGCCCCAGCATTTT
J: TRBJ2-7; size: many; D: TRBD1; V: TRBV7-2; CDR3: CASSYRTGGAYEQYF; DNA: TGTGCCAGCAGCTATCGGACAGGGGGCGCCTACGAGCAGTACTTC
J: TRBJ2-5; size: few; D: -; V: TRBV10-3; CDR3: CAISGEGGETQYF; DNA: TGTGCCATCAGTGGGGAAGGGGGTGAGACCCAGTACTTC
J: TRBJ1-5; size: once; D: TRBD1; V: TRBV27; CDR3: CASSQTGVHQPQHF; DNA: TGTGCCAGCAGTCAGACAGGGGTGCATCAGCCCCAGCATTTT
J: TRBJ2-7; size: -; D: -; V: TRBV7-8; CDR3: CASSLAVAGVAYEQYF; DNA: TGTGCCAGCAGCTTAGCGGTGGCAGGGGTCGCCTACGAGCAGTACTTC
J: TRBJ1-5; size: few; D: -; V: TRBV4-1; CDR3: CASSQVSRGGGNQPQHF; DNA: TGCGCCAGCAGCCAAGTCTCTAGGGGAGGAGGCAATCAGCCCCAGCATTTT
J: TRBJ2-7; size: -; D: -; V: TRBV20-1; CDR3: CSARTGINEQYF; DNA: TGCAGTGCTAGAACAGGGATCAACGAGCAGTACTTC
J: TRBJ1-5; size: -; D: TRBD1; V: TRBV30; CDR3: CAWSKTGANQPQHF; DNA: TGTGCCTGGAGCAAGACAGGGGCCAATCAGCCCCAGCATTTT